The 9 T cell receptor beta chains given below trace back to one sample, sequenced in a study of monozygotic twins with cystic fibrosis. Sequenced by immunoSEQ multiplex PCR; TCRdb stores in-frame clones only, minus some. The sample lists 14,000 to 15,000 clones; roughly 85% were seen once. The sequencing sample was made of blood. Receptors were obtained from a boy younger than 18 with cystic fibrosis.

The rearrangement links TRBV4-2 to TRBJ2-5; D unclear. TRBJ2-7 explains the end of the DNA better; the J call may be wrong. CDR3 length equals 13 residues. From germline, CDR1 is LGHNA and CDR2 YNFKEQ. In DNA, the CDR3 is TGTGCCAGCAGCCAAGAGCCGAGCTACGAGCAGTACTTC. Protein: CASSQEPSYEQYF.

This chain links TRBV11-2 with TRBJ2-3; D unresolved. The CDR3 runs 12 residues. CDR1 is SGHAT and CDR2 is FQNNGV in the germline V gene. Deletions cut 3 bases from V and 0 bases from J, with 1 base between. CDR3 DNA sequence: TGTGCCAGCAGCTTTAGCACAGATACGCAGTATTTT. Translated, it gives CASSFSTDTQYF.

J is TRBJ1-5 and V is TRBV27; D is perhaps TRBD1 (5 bases). Germline V gene lookup returns CDR1 MNHEY and CDR2 SMNVEV (reference sequence). Trimming took off 7 bases at V and 7 bases at J, with 17 bases between the two ends. This CDR3 comprises 14 residues. The CDR3 region is CASTPAQGGQPQHF. In DNA form, the CDR3 reads TGTGCCAGCACGCCCGCCCAGGGAGGCCAGCCCCAGCATTTT.

The J gene is TRBJ1-2, the V gene TRBV4-1; 8 nucleotides agree with TRBD1. Per the germline V gene, CDR1 is MGHRA and CDR2 is YSYEKL. This CDR3 is built from 16 residues. V lost 3 bases, J lost 5 bases, and 11 bases stayed unmatched. The CDR3 nucleotides are TGCGCCAGCAGCCAGCCCCGAGACAGGGGCTGGTATGGCTACACCTTC. Protein: CASSQPRDRGWYGYTF.

The chain joins TRBV28 to TRBJ1-4; D is uncertain. Germline V gene lookup returns CDR1 MDHEN and CDR2 SYDVKM. This CDR3 is built from 15 residues. Deletions cut 7 bases from V and 8 bases from J, with 20 bases between. The CDR3 DNA is TGTGCCAGCACGCTGGGTGGCACAATGGGCGAAAAACTGTTTTTT. It is translated as CASTLGGTMGEKLFF.

This clone has only a few counts. V gene TRBV2 combines with J gene TRBJ1-1, with D maybe TRBD1 (5 bases). CDR3 length equals 15 residues. Trimming removed 6 bases from V and 7 bases from J, with 21 bases in between. Germline V CDR1 and CDR2: SNHLY, FYNNEI. CDR3 in amino acids: CASRTGPAGRDEAFF. CDR3 bases: TGTGCCAGCAGGACGGGACCGGCCGGGCGTGATGAAGCTTTCTTT.

The chain employs TRBV2 and TRBJ2-1; no clear D. The V gene lost 8 bases and the J gene lost 4 bases, with 9 bases spanning the gap. Germline V CDR1 and CDR2: SNHLY, FYNNEI. This CDR3 spans 12 amino acids. The CDR3 DNA sequence: TGTGCCAGCGGTAGGGATTACAATGAGCAGTTCTTC. Translated, it gives CASGRDYNEQFF. Supplemented by reference TRBV2 and TRBJ2-1, the full variable domain reads EPEVTQTPSHQVTQMGQEVILRCVPISNHLYFYWYRQILGQKVEFLVSFYNNEISEKSEIFDDQFSVERPDGSNFTLKIRSTKLEDSAMYFCASGRDYNEQFFGPGTRLTVL.

The count of this clone is one. The genes are TRBV30 and TRBJ1-3; D gene ambiguous. CDR1 and CDR2 (germline): GTSNPN, SVGIG (reference sequence). This CDR3 is built from 13 residues. V was shortened by 4 bases and J by 1 base, with 8 bases between the two germline ends. The CDR3 loop is CAWKQWSGNTIYF. The CDR3 DNA reads as TGTGCCTGGAAGCAGTGGTCTGGAAACACCATATATTTT.

The J gene is TRBJ2-3, the V gene TRBV29-1; D uncertain. Germline V CDR1 and CDR2: SQVTM, ANQGSEA. V lost 7 bases, J lost 3 bases, and 11 bases lay in between. The CDR3 is 12 residues long. CDR3 sequence: CSATVNTDTQYF. The CDR3 DNA reads TGCAGCGCGACGGTAAATACAGATACGCAGTATTTT.